The rows below give T cell receptor beta chains drawn from one sample of a study of response to subunit inactivated influenza vaccine. TCRdb re-called the RT-PCR reads with MiXCR, one entry per CDR3 protein. The table lists fewer than 700,000 distinct CDR3 sequences, 13% of them singletons, with 10% to 15% in the top ten. This specimen consisted of PBMCs from blood, obtained roughly 47 days after vaccination. The source of these receptors is a man in his fifties who received an inactivated influenza vaccine. Each CDR3 is given with its conserved first and last residue. A D gene is named only where the DNA matches it firmly. Clone size is shown for a subset of rows, as once, few, many or a class of expanded clone.

TRBD2	TRBV3-1	few	TRBJ2-1	CASSQLRLASYNEQFF	TGTGCCAGCAGCCAACTGAGACTAGCGTCCTACAATGAGCAGTTCTTC
NA	TRBV11-3	few	TRBJ2-1	CASSLGGLDKNEQFF	TGTGCCAGCAGCTTAGGTGGACTGGACAAAAATGAGCAGTTCTTC
NA	TRBV6-2/TRBV6-3	few	TRBJ1-5	CASSYLINQPQHF	TGTGCCAGCAGTTACCTGATAAATCAGCCCCAGCATTTT
NA	TRBV4-3	NA	TRBJ2-6	CASSQESQGYWTGANVLTF	TGCGCCAGCAGCCAAGAGAGTCAGGGATATTGGACTGGGGCCAACGTCCTGACTTTC
NA	TRBV7-9	few	TRBJ1-2	CASSRSGTRGYTF	TGTGCCAGCAGCCGGTCCGGGACCCGAGGCTACACCTTC
NA	TRBV7-9	once	TRBJ2-7	CASSVGTQGEQYF	TGTGCCAGCAGCGTGGGGACACAGGGCGAGCAGTACTTC
TRBD1	TRBV7-9	few	TRBJ2-2	CANLEDREKGAGELFF	TGTGCCAACCTGGAAGACAGGGAAAAGGGTGCCGGGGAGCTGTTTTTT
NA	TRBV24-1	many	TRBJ2-1	CATSDYGGEYYNEQFF	TGTGCCACCAGTGATTACGGCGGGGAGTACTACAATGAGCAGTTCTTC
TRBD2	TRBV4-2	NA	TRBJ2-3	CASSQDRGGSDTQYF	TGTGCCAGCAGCCAAGATAGAGGCGGGAGTGATACGCAGTATTTT
TRBD2	TRBV7-8	NA	TRBJ2-1	CASSLSAGTSGRHNEQFF	TGTGCCAGCAGCTTAAGTGCCGGGACTAGCGGGAGACACAATGAGCAGTTCTTC
TRBD2	TRBV12-3/TRBV12-4	many	TRBJ2-3	CASSLVPSGRTDTQYF	TGTGCCAGCAGTTTAGTTCCTAGCGGGAGAACAGATACGCAGTATTTT
NA	TRBV5-4	NA	TRBJ2-3	CASSLGSGEADTQYF	TGTGCCAGCAGCTTGGGATCGGGGGAGGCAGATACGCAGTATTTT
NA	TRBV7-9	NA	TRBJ2-7	CASSLETGANEQYF	TGTGCCAGCAGCTTAGAGACAGGAGCAAACGAGCAGTACTTC
NA	TRBV6-2/TRBV6-3	many	TRBJ2-1	CASGNNEQFF	TGTGCCAGCGGGAACAATGAGCAGTTCTTC
NA	TRBV15	NA	TRBJ2-1	CATTEERSRVHEQFF	TGTGCCACCACCGAAGAAAGGTCGCGTGTTCATGAGCAGTTCTTC
NA	TRBV4-1	few	TRBJ1-3	CASSPHPEGNTIYF	TGCGCCAGCAGCCCCCATCCTGAAGGAAACACCATATATTTT
NA	TRBV7-9	NA	TRBJ1-5	CASSTGGAGQPQHF	TGTGCCAGCAGTACAGGAGGGGCCGGTCAGCCCCAGCATTTT
TRBD2	TRBV5-1	NA	TRBJ2-7	CASSSGLAAGNEQYF	TGCGCCAGCAGCTCTGGACTAGCCGCGGGTAACGAGCAGTACTTC
TRBD2	TRBV6-2/TRBV6-3	NA	TRBJ2-3	CASSYSLMSSGINTDTQYF	TGTGCCAGCAGTTATTCTCTTATGAGTAGCGGGATCAACACAGATACGCAGTATTTT
TRBD2	TRBV7-6	few	TRBJ2-1	CASSLAPREGRGPFF	TGTGCCAGCAGCTTAGCCCCCCGGGAGGGCCGAGGTCCGTTCTTC
TRBD2	TRBV11-2	few	TRBJ2-5	CASRPPGRGKETQYF	TGTGCCAGCAGACCACCAGGGAGGGGAAAAGAGACCCAGTACTTC
TRBD1	TRBV5-1	NA	TRBJ2-7	CASSAALGQAKIYEQYF	TGCGCCAGCAGCGCCGCCCTTGGACAGGCAAAGATCTACGAGCAGTACTTC
NA	TRBV4-2	few	TRBJ2-4	CASSQALGGLNIQYF	TGTGCCAGCAGCCAAGCCCTCGGGGGCCTGAACATTCAGTACTTC
TRBD2	TRBV20-1	NA	TRBJ2-5	CSAAGLVPRQETQYF	TGCAGTGCTGCTGGACTAGTCCCACGCCAAGAGACCCAGTACTTC
TRBD2	TRBV20-1	NA	TRBJ2-1	CCSRERTSGYSYNEQFF	TGCTGCTCTAGAGAGCGGACTAGCGGATACTCCTACAATGAGCAGTTCTTC
NA	TRBV6-1	many	TRBJ1-5	CASSPEQGPNQPQHF	TGTGCCAGCAGTCCGGAACAGGGACCCAATCAGCCCCAGCATTTT
TRBD1	TRBV5-6	NA	TRBJ2-5	CASSLAGPLGQGQETQYF	TGTGCCAGCAGCTTGGCCGGACCCCTGGGACAGGGACAAGAGACCCAGTACTTC
TRBD1	TRBV27	few	TRBJ2-2	CASRPEGARVPGELFF	TGTGCCAGCAGGCCCGAGGGGGCCAGGGTCCCCGGGGAGCTGTTTTTT
NA	TRBV7-2	many	TRBJ2-5	CASSLSETQYF	TGTGCCAGCAGCTTATCAGAGACCCAGTACTTC
NA	TRBV29-1	NA	TRBJ2-1	CSVGGRSYNEQFF	TGCAGCGTCGGAGGTCGGAGTTACAATGAGCAGTTCTTC
TRBD1	TRBV7-2	NA	TRBJ2-1	CASSLVKGTAYNEQFF	TGTGCCAGCAGCTTAGTCAAAGGGACAGCCTACAATGAGCAGTTCTTC
NA	TRBV19	NA	TRBJ2-2	CASSSKGGLNTGELFF	TGTGCCAGTAGTTCAAAGGGGGGGTTGAACACCGGGGAGCTGTTTTTT
NA	TRBV29-1	NA	TRBJ2-1	CSVLPGGHNDQFF	TGCAGCGTTCTTCCCGGCGGACACAATGACCAGTTCTTC
NA	TRBV10-3	few	TRBJ1-5	CAISESTRAQPQHF	TGTGCCATCAGTGAGTCGACCAGGGCTCAGCCCCAGCATTTT
NA	TRBV5-6	few	TRBJ2-7	CASSTVDGTSYEQYF	TGTGCCAGCAGCACCGTCGACGGGACCTCCTACGAGCAGTACTTC
NA	TRBV12-3/TRBV12-4	few	TRBJ2-2	CASSLMGGELFF	TGTGCCAGCAGTTTAATGGGAGGGGAGCTGTTTTTT
NA	TRBV7-8	few	TRBJ2-1	CASSPNRDEQFF	TGTGCCAGCAGCCCTAACAGGGATGAGCAGTTCTTC
NA	TRBV28	many	TRBJ2-3	CASSRGHMSDTQYF	TGTGCCAGCAGTCGAGGACACATGTCAGATACGCAGTATTTT
TRBD2	TRBV10-3	NA	TRBJ2-1	CATMAGAGGEQFF	TGTGCCACCATGGCTGGCGCGGGGGGTGAGCAGTTCTTC
NA	TRBV12-3/TRBV12-4	NA	TRBJ1-5	CASTGGFNQPQHF	TGTGCCAGCACCGGGGGGTTCAATCAGCCCCAGCATTTT
NA	TRBV7-2	NA	TRBJ1-1	CASSLAGVITEAFF	TGTGCCAGCAGCTTAGCGGGTGTGATCACTGAAGCTTTCTTT
NA	TRBV18	NA	TRBJ1-6	CASSPRGSSYNSPLHF	TGTGCCAGCTCACCAAGGGGGAGCTCCTATAATTCACCCCTCCACTTT
NA	TRBV12-3/TRBV12-4	few	TRBJ2-7	CASSTDYASYEQYF	TGTGCCAGCAGTACGGACTACGCAAGCTACGAGCAGTACTTC
NA	TRBV29-1	few	TRBJ2-5	CSVEDRGGGLNLGQETQYF	TGCAGCGTTGAAGATCGAGGGGGGGGACTTAACTTGGGCCAAGAGACCCAGTACTTC
TRBD2	TRBV20-1	NA	TRBJ2-3	CSAEGLAGLTDTQYF	TGCAGTGCTGAGGGACTAGCGGGCCTCACAGATACGCAGTATTTT
NA	TRBV11-1	NA	TRBJ2-4	CASSLVPGSASGKNIQYF	TGTGCCAGCAGCTTAGTTCCGGGATCGGCTAGTGGCAAAAACATTCAGTACTTC
TRBD2	TRBV5-6	NA	TRBJ2-1	CASSSLAGGTNEQFF	TGTGCCAGCAGCAGCCTAGCGGGAGGGACGAATGAGCAGTTCTTC
TRBD2	TRBV29-1	many	TRBJ2-1	CSVAWLAGRNEQFF	TGCAGCGTTGCCTGGCTAGCGGGACGCAATGAGCAGTTCTTC
NA	TRBV7-2	NA	TRBJ1-5	CASSLDRQKNQPQHF	TGTGCCAGCAGCTTAGACAGACAGAAGAATCAGCCCCAGCATTTT
NA	TRBV28	NA	TRBJ2-2	CASSLLGPPTGELFF	TGTGCCAGCAGTTTACTGGGGCCTCCCACCGGGGAGCTGTTTTTT
NA	TRBV11-2	NA	TRBJ1-5	CASSLLGGSQPQHF	TGTGCCAGCAGCTTACTCGGGGGGTCTCAGCCCCAGCATTTT